This TCR beta chain came from a study of shared clonotypes between healthy human individuals. Notes on the study in general: Clonotype sharing across a handful of donors was observed for roughly 5% of naive CD4 clonotypes. Clonotypes not shared had lower generation probabilities than those common to all four donors. The low donor count limited represented genetic and exposure-history diversity.

The J segment lost 2 bases and the V segment lost 6 bases, leaving 6 bases of the junction unmatched. This CDR3 is 14 amino acids long. The V gene's germline CDR1 is SGHRS and CDR2 YFSETQ. Repertoires were generated with immunoSEQ multiplex PCR, while TCRdb's copy carries only in-frame clones and drops some. This table has fewer than 2.5 million clones, approximately 93% appearing once. Points on this clone: Its target is unknown. Other DNA sequences in this sample translate to the same CDR3.

Both subsets, CD45RA+ naive and CD45RA-negative memory, were split from the CD4+ cells. The TCR comes from a man aged 18 to 30 in good health. Some clones in this sample may be carry-over from other donors' samples. The chain couples TRBV5-1 to TRBJ2-7; 9 bases are shared with TRBD1. Material for sequencing was naive CD4+ T cells from PBMCs. The subset was: CD45RA+ positively selected. CDR3 nucleotide sequence: TGCGCCAGCAAGCCGGGACAGGGACCCTACGAGCAGTACTTC. Protein product: CASKPGQGPYEQYF.